The 30 T cell receptor beta chains reported below all come from one sample, sequenced in a study of low-dose radiotherapy and immunotherapy resistance in tumors. Time point here: before trial treatment. Both TCRalpha and TCRbeta chains were reverse transcribed with V-gene-specific primers. The PCR that amplified TCRs ran for around 20 cycles, relying on a constant-region primer and a V-primer adapter. TCRdb reprocessed the reads via MiXCR and lists one record per CDR3 protein. Among 70,000 to 95,000 distinct CDR3 sequences listed, 15% to 20% were seen once. This specimen was PBMCs, taken before treatment. The receptors shown here come from a male donor with prostate cancer.

This clonotype was found many times. V usage is TRBV5-5 and J usage is TRBJ2-7, with D possibly being TRBD1 (6 bases). From germline, CDR1 is SGHKS and CDR2 YYEKEE (reference sequence). V was trimmed by 4 bases and J by 3 bases, leaving 14 bases between them. The CDR3 covers 14 residues. The CDR3 loop reads CASSPSGTFYEQYF. CDR3 bases: TGTGCCAGCAGCCCCTCGGGGACATTCTACGAGCAGTACTTC.

Ten or more counts support this clonotype. The V call is TRBV29-1, the J call TRBJ2-7, with TRBD1 matching 10 bases. Germline trimming cut 3 bases from V and 0 bases from J; bases unmatched to any gene: 11. CDR1 is SQVTM and CDR2 is ANQGSEA in the germline V gene. This CDR3 is 17 amino acids long. CDR3 in amino acids: CSVDGVTGTGDSYEQYF. As DNA, the CDR3 is TGCAGCGTTGACGGTGTTACCGGGACAGGGGACTCCTACGAGCAGTACTTC.

This clonotype was seen a single time. With a far larger clone one base away, a read error is the likely cause. The V gene is TRBV6-5, the J gene TRBJ2-7; D uncertain. The V gene's germline CDR1 is MNHEY and CDR2 SVGAGI. The CDR3 length is 17 residues. Trimming took 5 bases from V and 7 from J, leaving 27 bases between them. CDR3 nucleotide sequence: TGTGCCAGCAGTACGAGGCAGCGACTGATCGATTACAATGAGCAGTACTTC. It encodes CASSTRQRLIDYNEQYF.

This clonotype appeared a single time. Its ends do not fully match the called genes, so a read error is possible. The V and J genes are TRBV5-1 and TRBJ2-4; D is possibly TRBD1 or TRBD2 (5 bases each). The germline CDR1 and CDR2 sequences are SGHRS and YFSETQ. The CDR3 is 16 residues long. The CDR3, as DNA: TGCGCCAGTAGCTTGGCCCAGGGAGTTGGAGAAAACATTCAGTACTTC. Protein sequence: CASSLAQGVGENIQYF.

Notes on this clonotype: Given a far larger clone just one base away, this is likely a sequencing read error. The CDR3 bases are TGTGCCAGCAGTGACTCGCCTGGTAATAGGCGTCCTGGGGACCTCTACGAGCAGTTCTTC. Translated, it gives CASSDSPGNRRPGDLYEQFF. This sequence joins TRBV6-2 or TRBV6-3 and TRBJ2-1; either TRBD1 or TRBD2 may fit D (5 bases each). Germline CDR1 is MNHEY and CDR2 is SVGEGT. The CDR3 is 20 residues long.

This clonotype occurred many times. The gene calls are TRBV4-2 and TRBJ2-6, with 7 bases aligning to TRBD1. With V trimmed by 6 bases and J by 0 bases, 17 bases remained unmatched. The CDR3 loop spans 20 amino acids. Looked up from germline, CDR1 is LGHNA and CDR2 is YNFKEQ. The CDR3 sequence: CASSPAPKQGPYSGANVLTF. Here the CDR3 DNA reads TGTGCCAGCAGTCCTGCCCCAAAACAGGGGCCCTACTCTGGGGCCAACGTCCTGACTTTC.

The chain couples TRBV27 to TRBJ2-6; the D is unclear. Trimming removed 7 bases from V and 1 base from J, with 11 bases in between. Looked up from germline, CDR1 is MNHEY and CDR2 is SMNVEV (reference sequence). The CDR3 has 15 residues. CDR3: CASTFSTSGANVLTF. DNA of the CDR3: TGTGCCAGCACGTTTTCGACTTCTGGGGCCAACGTCCTGACTTTC.

This clonotype was detected many times. The chain uses TRBV29-1 and TRBJ2-1, with TRBD1 matching over 7 bases. CDR1 SQVTM and CDR2 ANQGSEA come from the germline V gene. After removal of 0 bases from V and 3 bases from J, the junction contained 11 bases not matched to a gene. This CDR3 region has 17 residues. The CDR3 region has the DNA TGCAGCGTTGAAGACCCCAGGGACAGTGAATTCTACAATGAGCAGTTCTTC. The encoded protein is CSVEDPRDSEFYNEQFF.

In its sample, this clonotype was seen many times. The V call is TRBV2, the J call TRBJ2-7, with 7 positions matching TRBD1. Germline loops: CDR1 SNHLY, CDR2 FYNNEI. CDR3 length: 14 residues. V shed 5 bases and J 2 bases; nucleotides not matched to a gene: 6. Here the CDR3 DNA reads TGTGCCAGCAGTCCCAGGGGGAGTCCCTACGAGCAGTACTTC. It yields the protein CASSPRGSPYEQYF.

This clonotype was seen at least ten times. This chain uses TRBV14 with TRBJ2-7; D call uncertain. The V gene lost 6 bases and the J gene lost 4 bases, with 10 bases spanning the gap. Germline V gives CDR1 SGHDN, CDR2 FVKESK. The CDR3 consists of 12 residues. CDR3 coding DNA: TGTGCCAGCAGTCAAATTGGGTACGAGCAGTACTTC. This encodes CASSQIGYEQYF. Full variable domain (outside the CDR3, taken from reference TRBV14 and TRBJ2-7): EAGVTQFPSHSVIEKGQTVTLRCDPISGHDNLYWYRRVMGKEIKFLLHFVKESKQDESGMPNNRFLAERTGGTYSTLKVQPAELEDSGVYFCASSQIGYEQYFGPGTRLTVT.

Worth noting for this clonotype: A read error is likely here: a far larger clone is one base away. V usage is TRBV6-1 and J usage is TRBJ2-5, with D tentatively TRBD1 or TRBD2 (6 bases each). The CDR3 sequence is 17 residues long. Germline V gene sequence: CDR1 MNHNS, CDR2 SASEGT. The ends were cut back, 5 bases at V and 5 bases at J, with 24 bases in the middle. In DNA form, the CDR3 reads TGTGCCAGCAGTTACGGAGGGCCTAGCGTGGGGGCGGAGACCCAGTACTTC. Its protein product is CASSYGGPSVGAETQYF.

This clonotype occurred many times. This rearrangement joins TRBV4-3 to TRBJ2-7, with 10 positions matching TRBD2. In germline, CDR1 is LGHNA, CDR2 YSLEER. V dropped 1 base and J dropped 2; count of bases not matched to a gene: 5. The CDR3 consists of 16 residues. The CDR3 DNA follows: TGCGCCAGCAGCCAAGCTAGCGGGGGCCAACCCTACGAGCAGTACTTC. It yields the protein CASSQASGGQPYEQYF.

This clonotype appeared many times. The chain has TRBV12-3 or TRBV12-4 and TRBJ1-1; D is unclear. V gave up 4 bases and J gave up 5 bases, with 8 bases separating them. The CDR3 has 12 residues. This chain's CDR3 is CASSSDRTEAFF. The CDR3 DNA follows: TGTGCCAGCAGTTCTGATAGGACTGAAGCTTTCTTT.

This clonotype showed up many times. The chain has TRBV7-6 and TRBJ2-5, with D hard to call. The V end was cut by 4 bases, the J end by 2 bases, with 11 bases between. The CDR3 spans 14 residues. In germline, CDR1 is SGHVS, CDR2 FNYEAQ. DNA for the CDR3: TGTGCCAGCAGCTCCCTACTTGTGCAAGAGACCCAGTACTTC. This gives the protein CASSSLLVQETQYF.

Many counts were recorded for this clonotype. The chain employs TRBV9 and TRBJ2-3; D assignment may be TRBD1 or TRBD2 (5 bases each). Per germline, CDR1 SGDLS and CDR2 YYNGEE. Trimming removed 3 bases at V and 2 bases at J, with 19 bases between. The CDR3 loop spans 17 amino acids. The CDR3 sequence: CASSAPDRDGYTDTQYF. The CDR3 region has the DNA TGTGCCAGCAGCGCCCCAGACCGGGACGGATACACAGATACGCAGTATTTT.

V and J are TRBV10-3 and TRBJ1-6; no reliable D call. V gave up 7 bases and J gave up 0 bases, with 10 bases separating them. The CDR3 has 15 amino acids. Germline values: CDR1 ENHRY, CDR2 SYGVKD. The CDR3 is CAINPGSSYNSPLHF. CDR3 in DNA: TGTGCCATCAATCCCGGAAGCTCCTATAATTCACCCCTCCACTTT.

This clonotype was observed at least ten times. V gene TRBV2 combines with J gene TRBJ2-5; TRBD2 aligns across 8 bases. V was pared by 2 bases and J by 2 bases, with 4 bases of the junction left unmatched. The CDR3 length is 15 residues. CDR1 is SNHLY and CDR2 is FYNNEI in the germline V gene. CDR3 coding DNA: TGTGCCAGCAGTGAAAGCGGGGGACTACAAGAGACCCAGTACTTC. This sequence encodes CASSESGGLQETQYF.

Notes on this clonotype: Since a far larger clone is one base different, this is likely a read error. The DNA of the CDR3 is TGCGCCAGCAGCCCCAGGGCTAGCGGGGGTTTGAAAGAGACCCAGTACTTC. It yields the protein CASSPRASGGLKETQYF. This chain joins TRBV4-3 and TRBJ2-5, with 10 positions matching TRBD2. The germline V gene encodes CDR1 LGHNA and CDR2 YSLEER. The CDR3 has 17 amino acids. The junction had 11 bases not matched to a gene; V was cut back by 4 bases and J by 3 bases.

At least ten counts were recorded for this clonotype. This chain links TRBV7-2 with TRBJ2-6; the match to TRBD1 covers 8 bases. The CDR3 length is 18 residues. The germline V gene has CDR1 SGHTA and CDR2 FQGNSA. V was pared by 3 bases and J by 0 bases, with 7 bases of the junction left unmatched. The CDR3, as DNA: TGTGCCAGCAGCTTGAGTCCCGGGACAGGCTCTGGGGCCAACGTCCTGACTTTC. As protein: CASSLSPGTGSGANVLTF. Filled out from reference TRBV7-2 and TRBJ2-6, the complete variable domain reads GAGVSQSPSNKVTEKGKDVELRCDPISGHTALYWYRQSLGQGLEFLIYFQGNSAPDKSGLPSDRFSAERTGGSVSTLTIQRTQQEDSAVYLCASSLSPGTGSGANVLTFGAGSRLTVL.

This clonotype was seen many times. The rearrangement uses TRBV7-6 and TRBJ2-1; D unclear. V was clipped by 1 base and J by 0 bases, with 7 bases between them. The CDR3 covers 15 residues. Germline CDR1 reads SGHVS; CDR2 reads FNYEAQ. The CDR3 bases are TGTGCCAGCAGCTTAGTTATTAGCTCCTACAATGAGCAGTTCTTC. This sequence encodes CASSLVISSYNEQFF.

This clonotype has more than one count but fewer than ten. The chain uses TRBV7-6 and TRBJ1-1, with D hard to call. V lost 1 base and J 3 bases, leaving 15 bases between the germline ends. The germline V gene encodes CDR1 SGHVS and CDR2 FNYEAQ. The CDR3 is 16 amino acids. The DNA of the CDR3 is TGTGCCAGCAGCTTAGTGCCGGACGAAAGGGACACTGAAGCTTTCTTT. Amino acids: CASSLVPDERDTEAFF.

Details on this clonotype: A clone one base away is much larger, so this may be a read error. The chain has TRBV6-1 and TRBJ2-7; TRBD1 agrees at 9 bases. The germline V gene encodes CDR1 MNHNS and CDR2 SASEGT. The V segment lost 8 bases and the J segment 7 bases; nucleotides outside the gene matches: 9. The CDR3 is 13 residues long. As DNA, the CDR3 is TGTGCCAGCCTATACAGGGGGCACTGGGAGCAGTACTTC. Protein product: CASLYRGHWEQYF.

This sequence joins TRBV6-2 or TRBV6-3 and TRBJ1-1, with a tentative D call TRBD1 (6 bases). Germline CDR1 and CDR2: MNHEY and SVGEGT. The CDR3 loop spans 17 amino acids. The V gene lost 2 bases and the J gene lost 6 bases, with 22 bases spanning the gap. The CDR3 DNA sequence: TGTGCCAGCAGTTACACGACATGGGACAAGGTGCGCCCTGAAGCTTTCTTT. This translates into CASSYTTWDKVRPEAFF.

This clonotype was detected many times. The V call is TRBV2, the J call TRBJ2-7; TRBD1 matches 7 bases. The germline V gene encodes CDR1 SNHLY and CDR2 FYNNEI. Trimming cost V 6 bases and J 2 bases; bases outside gene matches: 7. There are 14 residues in the CDR3. The CDR3 region is CASSVQQGPYEQYF. CDR3 bases: TGTGCCAGCAGCGTCCAACAGGGGCCCTACGAGCAGTACTTC.

This clonotype came up once. Given a far larger clone just one base away, this is likely a sequencing read error. V is TRBV10-3 and J is TRBJ2-7; D possibly corresponds to TRBD2 (5 bases). V lost 2 bases to trimming and J lost 7 bases, with 15 bases between them. The CDR3 totals 14 residues. CDR1 and CDR2 (germline): ENHRY, SYGVKD. DNA for the CDR3: TGTGCCATCAGTGAGAGGACGGGGAACAATGAGCAGTACTTC. It encodes CAISERTGNNEQYF.

In this sample, this clonotype turned up many times. The chain couples TRBV6-5 to TRBJ2-1; D is unresolved. The length of the CDR3 is 11 residues. Trimming shortened V by 2 bases and J by 10 bases, and 6 bases separated the two germline ends. The germline V gene encodes CDR1 MNHEY and CDR2 SVGAGI. CDR3 residues: CASSYRREQFF. For the CDR3, the DNA is TGTGCCAGCAGTTACCGAAGGGAGCAGTTCTTC.

The table lists this clonotype with many counts. The chain links TRBV18 to TRBJ2-1, with 7 nucleotides matching TRBD2. The V segment lost 0 bases and the J segment 5 bases; nucleotides outside the gene matches: 4. The CDR3 is 15 residues long. The germline V gene encodes CDR1 KGHSH and CDR2 LQKENI. This CDR3 reads CASSPPLGGDNEQFF. The CDR3 coding sequence is TGTGCCAGCTCACCACCGCTGGGGGGGGACAATGAGCAGTTCTTC.

This clonotype has ten or more counts. The chain employs TRBV3-1 and TRBJ2-1, with TRBD2 identical over 8 bases. Germline assignment: CDR1 LGHDT and CDR2 YNNKEL (reference sequence). The CDR3 is 16 amino acids. V lost 0 bases and J lost 6; bases outside the gene matches: 7. The CDR3 DNA is TGTGCCAGCAGCCAAGACCCCGGGACTAGGGGCAATGAGCAGTTCTTC. It is translated as CASSQDPGTRGNEQFF.

In this sample, this clonotype turned up many times. The CDR3 nucleotides read TGTGCCAGCAGCAATGCACCGATTCACTATAGCAATCAGCCCCAGCATTTT. Its protein product is CASSNAPIHYSNQPQHF. The gene calls are TRBV11-2 and TRBJ1-5; D uncertain. The CDR3 is made up of 17 amino acids. Trimming took off 5 bases at V and 0 bases at J, with 17 bases between the two ends. Germline lookup yields CDR1 SGHAT and CDR2 FQNNGV.

This rearrangement joins TRBV6-5 to TRBJ2-7, with 12 bases fitting TRBD2. V lost 5 bases, J lost 0 bases, and 2 bases stayed unmatched. CDR3 length equals 15 residues. Germline values: CDR1 MNHEY, CDR2 SVGAGI. The CDR3 bases are TGTGCCAGCAGTCGGACTAGCGGGGTCTCCTACGAGCAGTACTTC. Amino acid sequence: CASSRTSGVSYEQYF.